The T cell receptor beta chain described here comes from a study of cytomegalovirus exposure and HLA in healthy donors. The PCR contained 60 Vbeta and 13 Jbeta primers. Sequencing was performed with immunoSEQ multiplex PCR; in TCRdb, only in-frame clones are kept and a portion is missing. The specimen's table records 110,000 to 150,000 clones. The CDR3 extends over 15 amino acids. The V gene's germline CDR1 is MNHEY and CDR2 SVGAGI. V trimming: 2 bases; J trimming: 4 bases; junction bases outside the gene matches: 3. V and J are TRBV6-5 and TRBJ1-5, with TRBD1 matching 9 bases. The receptor comes from a woman aged 18-35 years in good health and CMV-seronegative. Sequencing was performed on PBMCs. CDR3 nucleotides: TGTGCCAGCAGTTACACCGGGACAGGGAATCAGCCCCAGCATTTT. Translating gives CASSYTGTGNQPQHF.